What follows is one T cell receptor (beta chain) and its context. V was pared by 4 bases and J by 2 bases, with 9 bases between. Germline V gene sequence: CDR1 MNHEY, CDR2 SVGAGI. This CDR3 spans 13 amino acids. The donors (healthy individuals) were bone marrow donors. The record originates from a study of cytomegalovirus exposure and HLA in healthy donors. Use of 60 Vbeta and 13 Jbeta primers characterized the PCR. The table came from immunoSEQ multiplex PCR; TCRdb's copy has only in-frame clones and leaves some out. The sample holds roughly 150,000 clones, about 80% seen once. Sequences were obtained from PBMCs. The V and J genes are TRBV6-5 and TRBJ2-7, with D perhaps TRBD2 (5 bases). The origin of this receptor is a male donor in good health and CMV-seronegative. The CDR3 spells CASSSGGPYEQYF. As DNA, the CDR3 is TGTGCCAGCAGTTCGGGCGGGCCCTACGAGCAGTACTTC.